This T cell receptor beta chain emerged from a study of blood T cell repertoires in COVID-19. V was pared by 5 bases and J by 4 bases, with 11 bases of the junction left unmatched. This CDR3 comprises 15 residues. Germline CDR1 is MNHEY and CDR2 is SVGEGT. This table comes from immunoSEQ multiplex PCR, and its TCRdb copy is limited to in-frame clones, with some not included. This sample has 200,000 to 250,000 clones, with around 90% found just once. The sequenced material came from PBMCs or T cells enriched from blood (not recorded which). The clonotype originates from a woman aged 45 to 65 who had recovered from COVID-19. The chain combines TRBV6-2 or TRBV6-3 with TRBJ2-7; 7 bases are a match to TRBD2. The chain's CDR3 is CASSRGDYITYEQYF. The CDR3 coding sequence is TGTGCCAGCAGTAGAGGGGACTACATTACGTACGAGCAGTACTTC.